Below are 17 T cell receptor beta chains sequenced from a single sample in a study of blood T cell repertoires in COVID-19. Method: immunoSEQ multiplex PCR; TCRdb's copy keeps in-frame clones and lacks some. The table shows approximately 220,000 clones, with 70% to 90% occurring only once. The sample comprised PBMCs or T cells enriched from blood (not recorded which). The receptor source for this set is a woman in her thirties or forties with acute COVID-19.

This chain links TRBV29-1 with TRBJ1-2; 7 bases align to TRBD1. CDR3 size: 17 residues. The germline V gene encodes CDR1 SQVTM and CDR2 ANQGSEA. V lost 6 bases, J lost 4 bases, and 20 bases stayed unmatched. CDR3 DNA sequence: TGCAGCGTCGGACCCCGACCGGGACAGACAATAAGCTATGGCTACACCTTC. This gives the protein CSVGPRPGQTISYGYTF.

Turning to this clone: The junction shows a germline mismatch at one end, possibly a read error. CDR3 residues: CASSQGLAKETQYF. In DNA form, the CDR3 reads TGTGCTAGCAGCCAAGGACTAGCTAAAGAGACCCAGTACTTC. The chain has TRBV7-7 and TRBJ2-5; 8 bases fit TRBD2. The germline CDR1 and CDR2 sequences are SSHAT and FNYEAQ (reference sequence). This CDR3 spans 14 amino acids.

The chain's CDR3 is CASTDRETYEQYF. In DNA, the CDR3 is TGTGCCAGCACCGACAGGGAAACCTACGAGCAGTACTTC. The rearrangement uses TRBV27 and TRBJ2-7; 7 nucleotides align to TRBD1. Germline-derived CDR1 and CDR2 are MNHEY and SMNVEV (reference sequence). V shed 7 bases and J 2 bases; nucleotides not matched to a gene: 5. The CDR3 is 13 amino acids.

V and J are TRBV10-3 and TRBJ1-5; D gene uncertain. The CDR3 has 12 amino acids. The ends were cut back, 4 bases at V and 4 bases at J, with 5 bases in the middle. Germline CDR1 reads ENHRY; CDR2 reads SYGVKD. CDR3: CAISGENQPQHF. The CDR3 DNA is TGTGCCATCAGTGGGGAGAATCAGCCCCAGCATTTT.

This clone was recorded once. The chain links TRBV5-4 to TRBJ2-7, with D tentatively TRBD1 (6 bases). In germline, CDR1 is SGHNT, CDR2 YYREEE (reference sequence). Trimming shortened V by 4 bases and J by 2 bases, and 13 bases separated the two germline ends. The CDR3 loop spans 14 amino acids. CDR3 DNA sequence: TGTGCCAGCAGCGTCCCAGGGGCTACCTACGAGCAGTACTTC. It specifies CASSVPGATYEQYF.

V and J are TRBV5-1 and TRBJ2-2, with 8 nucleotides matching TRBD1. There are 17 residues in the CDR3. V lost 1 base, J lost 1 base, and 6 bases stayed unmatched. CDR1 and CDR2 (germline): SGHRS, YFSETQ. In nucleotides, the CDR3 is TGCGCCAGCAGCTTGCGAGACAGGGGATGGAACACCGGGGAGCTGTTTTTT. Its translation: CASSLRDRGWNTGELFF.

This chain links TRBV19 with TRBJ1-6, with D uncertain. The CDR3 is 14 amino acids. Germline values: CDR1 LNHDA, CDR2 SQIVND (reference sequence). V lost 6 bases to trimming and J lost 7 bases, with 13 bases between them. The CDR3 DNA reads as TGTGCCAGTAGCCACCCGGCCGGGAATTCACCCCTCCACTTT. Amino acid sequence: CASSHPAGNSPLHF. Together with reference TRBV19 and TRBJ1-6, the CDR3 gives the full variable domain: DGGITQSPKYLFRKEGQNVTLSCEQNLNHDAMYWYRQDPGQGLRLIYYSQIVNDFQKGDIAEGYSVSREKKESFPLTVTSAQKNPTAFYLCASSHPAGNSPLHFGNGTRLTVT.

The chain recombines TRBV25-1 with TRBJ1-2; TRBD1 might be the D (6 bases). There are 15 residues in the CDR3. Germline-derived CDR1 and CDR2 are MGHDK and SYGVNS. V was pared by 0 bases and J by 4 bases, with 12 bases between. The CDR3 nucleotides are TGTGCCAGCAGTGAATATGGGGAAGGGGGCTATGGCTACACCTTC. Translation: CASSEYGEGGYGYTF.

The chain recombines TRBV5-1 with TRBJ2-3; TRBD1 matches 7 bases. CDR1 and CDR2 from the germline V gene are SGHRS and YFSETQ. Trimming cost V 4 bases and J 2 bases; bases outside gene matches: 10. The CDR3 sequence is 16 residues long. The CDR3 here is CASSPQTGFSTDTQYF. Written as DNA, the CDR3 is TGCGCCAGCAGCCCTCAGACAGGGTTCTCCACAGATACGCAGTATTTT. The full variable domain, in which reference TRBV5-1 and TRBJ2-3 provide the parts outside the CDR3, is KAGVTQTPRYLIKTRGQQVTLSCSPISGHRSVSWYQQTPGQGLQFLFEYFSETQRNKGNFPGRFSGRQFSNSRSEMNVSTLELGDSALYLCASSPQTGFSTDTQYFGPGTRLTVL.

The V gene is TRBV4-1, the J gene TRBJ1-5; D is possibly TRBD1 (5 bases). Trimming pared 0 bases from V and 1 base from J, leaving 10 bases between. This CDR3 contains 16 residues. The germline V gene encodes CDR1 MGHRA and CDR2 YSYEKL. CDR3 sequence (DNA): TGCGCCAGCAGCCAAGACCCAGGGTTAAGCAATCAGCCCCAGCATTTT. Amino acids: CASSQDPGLSNQPQHF.

This chain links TRBV19 with TRBJ1-2, with 7 bases identical to TRBD1. Germline values: CDR1 LNHDA, CDR2 SQIVND (reference sequence). The ends lost 5 bases at V and 0 bases at J; junction bases unmatched: 6. The CDR3 runs 15 residues. CDR3 region: CASSLSGQPNYGYTF. Written as DNA, the CDR3 is TGTGCCAGTAGTTTATCGGGACAGCCTAACTATGGCTACACCTTC.

The chain joins TRBV19 to TRBJ1-5; the D is unclear. V lost 3 bases and J lost 5, with 8 bases in between. Looked up from germline, CDR1 is LNHDA and CDR2 is SQIVND (reference sequence). The CDR3 length is 13 residues. CDR3 bases: TGTGCCAGTAGTATCACAGAATATCAGCCCCAGCATTTT. Its protein product is CASSITEYQPQHF.

This sequence joins TRBV11-1 and TRBJ2-3; 10 nucleotides line up with TRBD1. Germline V CDR1 and CDR2: SGHAT, FQDESV (reference sequence). V dropped 4 bases and J dropped 6; count of bases not matched to a gene: 7. This CDR3 is built from 15 residues. The CDR3: CASSSGTGVWDTQYF. Here the CDR3 DNA reads TGTGCCAGCAGCTCGGGGACAGGGGTTTGGGATACGCAGTATTTT.

There are a few counts of this clone. The J gene is TRBJ2-1, the V gene TRBV28; perhaps TRBD1 as D (5 bases). Germline lookup yields CDR1 MDHEN and CDR2 SYDVKM. The CDR3 is made up of 15 amino acids. Trimming left V 7 bases short and J 2 bases short, with 15 bases between. As DNA, the CDR3 is TGTGCCAGCACCGAAGGGGCGGAGACCTACAATGAGCAGTTCTTC. It yields the protein CASTEGAETYNEQFF.

The chain has TRBV28 and TRBJ2-7; 8 nucleotides line up with TRBD2. The CDR3 is 14 residues long. Germline trimming cut 8 bases from V and 7 bases from J; bases unmatched to any gene: 13. Per germline, CDR1 MDHEN and CDR2 SYDVKM. CDR3 coding DNA: TGTGCCAGCGGAACCGGGACTAGAATGGCAGAGCAGTACTTC. Translated, it gives CASGTGTRMAEQYF.

The rearrangement links TRBV7-9 to TRBJ2-1; 13 bases fit TRBD2. Germline V gives CDR1 SEHNR, CDR2 FQNEAQ (reference sequence). Trimming cost V 1 base and J 9 bases; bases outside gene matches: 3. This CDR3 region has 15 residues. CDR3 sequence (DNA): TGTGCCAGCAGCTTAGTAACTAGCGGGAGGGTTGAGCAGTTCTTC. Its translation: CASSLVTSGRVEQFF.

The chain carries TRBV12-3 or TRBV12-4 and TRBJ1-6; unclear D gene. The CDR3 loop spans 13 amino acids. V gave up 5 bases and J gave up 7 bases, with 9 bases separating them. As DNA, the CDR3 is TGTGCCAGCAGTCTTACAGCAAATTCACCCCTCCACTTT. It encodes CASSLTANSPLHF.